The 18 T cell receptor beta chains reported below all come from one sample, sequenced in a study of T cells after posttransplantation cyclophosphamide. Repertoires were generated with immunoSEQ multiplex PCR, while TCRdb's copy carries only in-frame clones and drops some. The sample holds 15,000 to 20,000 clones, and no clone turns up only once. A marrow graft followed busulfan-fludarabine conditioning, with cyclophosphamide on days +3 and +4. Sequenced here: PBMCs, sampled after allogeneic stem cell transplant with posttransplant cyclophosphamide. These receptors were obtained from a female patient in her 30s who received an allogeneic stem cell transplant from a related donor, was CMV-positive, and had no GVHD. Some T cells could come from the graft donor.

This clone was seen repeatedly, ten times or more. V gene TRBV19 combines with J gene TRBJ2-7, with a tentative D call TRBD1 (6 bases). CDR1 and CDR2 (germline): LNHDA, SQIVND (reference sequence). Trimming cost V 6 bases and J 0 bases, with 12 bases left between them. The CDR3 has 14 amino acids. In nucleotides, the CDR3 is TGTGCCAGTAGCCCGGGACACCTCTCCTACGAGCAGTACTTC. It encodes CASSPGHLSYEQYF.

The sample holds many counts of this clone. The V and J genes are TRBV7-6 and TRBJ2-1, with D perhaps matching TRBD1 (5 bases). The germline gives CDR1 SGHVS, CDR2 FNYEAQ. V shed 5 bases and J shed 7 bases, with 9 bases lying between them. The CDR3 spans 12 residues. CDR3: CASSPGSNEQFF. CDR3 nucleotides: TGTGCCAGCAGCCCAGGGTCGAATGAGCAGTTCTTC.

This clone has only a few counts. The chain carries TRBV7-9 and TRBJ2-5; possibly TRBD1 for D (5 bases). The germline gives CDR1 SEHNR, CDR2 FQNEAQ (reference sequence). With 2 bases removed from V and 2 bases from J, the gap between germline ends came to 15 bases. The CDR3 extends over 16 amino acids. The CDR3: CASSLRRAGNQETQYF. As DNA, the CDR3 is TGTGCCAGCAGCTTACGGCGCGCAGGGAATCAAGAGACCCAGTACTTC. Based on the CDR3 plus reference TRBV7-9 and TRBJ2-5, the full variable domain is DTGVSQNPRHKITKRGQNVTFRCDPISEHNRLYWYRQTLGQGPEFLTYFQNEAQLEKSRLLSDRFSAERPKGSFSTLEIQRTEQGDSAMYLCASSLRRAGNQETQYFGPGTRLLVL.

This clone has just a few counts. The genes are TRBV6-5 and TRBJ1-2; 8 bases are a match to TRBD1. V lost 5 bases and J lost 8; bases outside the gene matches: 7. The CDR3 has 13 residues. Germline loops: CDR1 MNHEY, CDR2 SVGAGI. CDR3: CASSTDRAEGYTF. CDR3 DNA: TGTGCCAGCAGTACGGACAGGGCGGAAGGCTACACCTTC.

In its sample, this clone was seen many times. The rearrangement joins TRBV5-4 to TRBJ1-5; D is undetermined. The CDR3 length is 17 residues. The germline V and J ends were trimmed by 3 bases and 0 bases, with 16 bases remaining between them. Germline V gene lookup returns CDR1 SGHNT and CDR2 YYREEE (reference sequence). This chain's CDR3 is CASSYPTVIYSNQPQHF. Here the CDR3 DNA reads TGTGCCAGCAGCTATCCTACAGTTATCTATAGCAATCAGCCCCAGCATTTT.

Many counts were recorded for this clone. The V call is TRBV5-6, the J call TRBJ2-1, with D possibly being TRBD2 (6 bases). Germline CDR1 is SGHDT and CDR2 is YYEEEE. CDR3 size: 15 residues. V lost 3 bases and J lost 6, with 16 bases in between. CDR3 nucleotides: TGTGCCAGCAGCTACGCGGGGATTTTAGTCAATGAGCAGTTCTTC. Protein: CASSYAGILVNEQFF. Using reference TRBV5-6 and TRBJ2-1 for the parts outside the CDR3, the full variable domain is DAGVTQSPTHLIKTRGQQVTLRCSPKSGHDTVSWYQQALGQGPQFIFQYYEEEERQRGNFPDRFSGHQFPNYSSELNVNALLLGDSALYLCASSYAGILVNEQFFGPGTRLTVL.

This clone was found many times. This rearrangement joins TRBV2 to TRBJ2-5, with 12 bases that match TRBD2. V gave up 4 bases and J gave up 0 bases; unmatched junction bases: 0. The CDR3 runs to 15 residues. Germline values: CDR1 SNHLY, CDR2 FYNNEI. In DNA, the CDR3 is TGTGCCAGCAGTGGACTAGCGGGAGACCAAGAGACCCAGTACTTC. It encodes CASSGLAGDQETQYF. Based on the CDR3 plus reference TRBV2 and TRBJ2-5, the full variable domain is EPEVTQTPSHQVTQMGQEVILRCVPISNHLYFYWYRQILGQKVEFLVSFYNNEISEKSEIFDDQFSVERPDGSNFTLKIRSTKLEDSAMYFCASSGLAGDQETQYFGPGTRLLVL.

This clone was seen at least ten times. The chain carries TRBV7-2 and TRBJ2-7, with 10 bases aligning to TRBD2. Germline values: CDR1 SGHTA, CDR2 FQGNSA. With 7 bases clipped from V and 3 bases from J, the junction kept 9 bases outside the gene matches. The CDR3 consists of 15 residues. DNA of the CDR3: TGTGCCAGCACCCTCCGGCTAGCGGGAGTCTACGAGCAGTACTTC. Residues: CASTLRLAGVYEQYF.

The sample holds many counts of this clone. The chain recombines TRBV7-2 with TRBJ2-7; D gene ambiguous. CDR1 and CDR2 from the germline V gene are SGHTA and FQGNSA. This CDR3 has 14 residues. Trimming removed 5 bases at V and 2 bases at J, with 13 bases between. Here the CDR3 reads CASSPLDLAYEQYF. Written as DNA, the CDR3 is TGTGCCAGCAGCCCCCTAGACCTAGCCTACGAGCAGTACTTC.

This clone appeared many times. The chain employs TRBV30 and TRBJ1-2, with 8 bases matching TRBD1. The CDR3 extends over 13 amino acids. Germline assignment: CDR1 GTSNPN and CDR2 SVGIG (reference sequence). The J segment lost 3 bases and the V segment lost 3 bases, leaving 3 bases of the junction unmatched. The CDR3: CAWREDRDYGYTF. The DNA of the CDR3 is TGTGCCTGGAGAGAGGACAGGGACTATGGCTACACCTTC.

This clone was counted at least ten times. The chain recombines TRBV7-8 with TRBJ2-7; tentative D call: TRBD1 (6 bases). From germline, CDR1 is SGHVS and CDR2 FQNEAQ. V was cut by 4 bases and J by 3 bases, with 10 bases left in between. The CDR3 loop spans 13 amino acids. The chain's CDR3 is CASSSYRVYEQYF. The CDR3 nucleotides read TGTGCCAGCAGCTCCTACAGGGTCTACGAGCAGTACTTC.

This clone occurred many times. CDR3 sequence reads: CSAGARTGNYEQYF. The CDR3 DNA sequence: TGCAGCGCCGGAGCCCGGACAGGGAATTACGAGCAGTACTTC. The rearrangement joins TRBV29-1 to TRBJ2-7, with 8 bases aligning to TRBD1. V lost 7 bases, J lost 4 bases, and 12 bases stayed unmatched. This CDR3 is 14 amino acids long. The germline V gene encodes CDR1 SQVTM and CDR2 ANQGSEA.

This clone has at least ten counts. The rearrangement links TRBV11-2 to TRBJ2-7, with D possibly matching TRBD2 (5 bases). The V end was cut by 3 bases, the J end by 3 bases, with 9 bases between. The CDR3 consists of 13 residues. Germline lookup yields CDR1 SGHAT and CDR2 FQNNGV. The CDR3 DNA reads TGTGCCAGCAGCTTGGGAGATTACTACGAGCAGTACTTC. This sequence encodes CASSLGDYYEQYF.

This clone was counted ten times or more. The chain carries TRBV30 and TRBJ2-7; 7 nucleotides match TRBD1. Germline V gene data show CDR1 as GTSNPN and CDR2 as SVGIG (reference sequence). V trimming: 7 bases; J trimming: 1 base; junction bases outside the gene matches: 7. The CDR3 has 13 residues. The CDR3 is CALGTDASYEQYF. The CDR3 DNA reads as TGTGCCTTAGGGACAGATGCATCCTACGAGCAGTACTTC.

This clone was counted many times. The rearrangement uses TRBV9 and TRBJ2-2, with a possible D match to TRBD2 (7 bases). The CDR3 has 16 residues. Germline CDR1 and CDR2: SGDLS and YYNGEE. Trimming cost V 6 bases and J 1 base, with 16 bases left between them. The CDR3 region is CASTGRGGLNTGELFF. The DNA for the CDR3 is TGTGCCAGCACTGGGAGGGGGGGCTTGAACACCGGGGAGCTGTTTTTT.

This clone has ten or more counts. This rearrangement joins TRBV7-9 to TRBJ2-7, with D tentatively TRBD1 (6 bases). Per the germline V gene, CDR1 is SEHNR and CDR2 is FQNEAQ (reference sequence). The CDR3 consists of 13 residues. The V end lost 4 bases, the J end lost 4 bases, and 11 bases lay between the germline ends. The CDR3 bases are TGTGCCAGCAGCTCCCCCCAGGGGTACGAGCAGTACTTC. Amino acid sequence: CASSSPQGYEQYF.

There are many counts of this clone. The chain uses TRBV4-1 and TRBJ2-3; 7 bases agree with TRBD2. Germline V gene lookup returns CDR1 MGHRA and CDR2 YSYEKL. The V gene end was trimmed by 3 bases and the J gene end by 3 bases; junction bases not matched to a gene: 6. This CDR3 contains 15 residues. The CDR3 loop reads CASSQVISGTDTQYF. DNA of the CDR3: TGCGCCAGCAGCCAGGTTATTAGCGGGACAGATACGCAGTATTTT.

This clone occurred a few times. The chain recombines TRBV7-2 with TRBJ1-6; 11 bases match TRBD1. CDR1 SGHTA and CDR2 FQGNSA come from the germline V gene. This CDR3 has 17 residues. V lost 1 base and J lost 9; bases outside the gene matches: 8. DNA of the CDR3: TGTGCCAGCAGCTTAGGACCCCGGGGGACAGGGGGTTCACCCCTCCACTTT. Translated, it gives CASSLGPRGTGGSPLHF.